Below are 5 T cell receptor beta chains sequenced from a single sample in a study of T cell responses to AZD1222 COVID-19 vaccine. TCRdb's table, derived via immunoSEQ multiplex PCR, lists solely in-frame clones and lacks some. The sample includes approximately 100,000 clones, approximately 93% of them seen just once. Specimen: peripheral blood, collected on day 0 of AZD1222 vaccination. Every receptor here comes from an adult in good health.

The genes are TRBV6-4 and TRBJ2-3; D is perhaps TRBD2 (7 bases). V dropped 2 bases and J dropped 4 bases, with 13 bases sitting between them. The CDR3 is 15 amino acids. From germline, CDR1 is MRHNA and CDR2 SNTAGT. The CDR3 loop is CASSDRGGAADTQYF. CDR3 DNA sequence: TGTGCCAGCAGTGACCGAGGGGGGGCCGCAGATACGCAGTATTTT.

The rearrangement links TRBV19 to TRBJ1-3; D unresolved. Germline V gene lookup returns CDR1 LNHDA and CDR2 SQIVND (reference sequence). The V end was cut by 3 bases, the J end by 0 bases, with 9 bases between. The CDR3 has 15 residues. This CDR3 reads CASSIAPSSGNTIYF. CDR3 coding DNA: TGTGCCAGTAGTATTGCACCGAGCTCTGGAAACACCATATATTTT. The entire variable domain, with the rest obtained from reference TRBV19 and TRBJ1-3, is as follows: DGGITQSPKYLFRKEGQNVTLSCEQNLNHDAMYWYRQDPGQGLRLIYYSQIVNDFQKGDIAEGYSVSREKKESFPLTVTSAQKNPTAFYLCASSIAPSSGNTIYFGEGSWLTVV.

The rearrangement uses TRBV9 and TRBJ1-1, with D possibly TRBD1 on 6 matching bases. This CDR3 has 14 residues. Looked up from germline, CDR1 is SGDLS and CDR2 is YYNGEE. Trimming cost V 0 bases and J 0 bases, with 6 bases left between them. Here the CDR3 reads CASSVGTVNTEAFF. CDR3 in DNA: TGTGCCAGCAGCGTAGGGACAGTGAACACTGAAGCTTTCTTT.

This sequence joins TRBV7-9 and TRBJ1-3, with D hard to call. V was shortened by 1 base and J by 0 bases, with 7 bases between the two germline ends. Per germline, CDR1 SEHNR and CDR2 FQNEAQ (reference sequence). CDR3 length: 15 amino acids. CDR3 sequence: CASSLVPTSGNTIYF. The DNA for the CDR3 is TGTGCCAGCAGCTTAGTGCCCACCTCTGGAAACACCATATATTTT.

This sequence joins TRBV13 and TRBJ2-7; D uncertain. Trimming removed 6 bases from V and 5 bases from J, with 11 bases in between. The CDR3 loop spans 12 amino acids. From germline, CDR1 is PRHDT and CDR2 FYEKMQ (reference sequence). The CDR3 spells CASRLSPHEQYF. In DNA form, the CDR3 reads TGTGCCAGCAGGTTGTCCCCCCACGAGCAGTACTTC.